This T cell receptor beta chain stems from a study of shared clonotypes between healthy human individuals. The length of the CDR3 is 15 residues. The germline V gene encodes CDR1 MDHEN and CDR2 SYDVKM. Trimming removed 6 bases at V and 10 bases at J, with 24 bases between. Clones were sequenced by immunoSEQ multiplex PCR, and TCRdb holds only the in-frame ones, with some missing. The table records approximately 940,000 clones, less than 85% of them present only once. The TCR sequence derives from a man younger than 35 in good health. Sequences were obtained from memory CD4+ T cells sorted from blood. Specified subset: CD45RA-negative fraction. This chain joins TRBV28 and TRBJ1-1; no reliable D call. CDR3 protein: CASSPGSLGLKRAFF. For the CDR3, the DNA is TGTGCCAGCAGCCCCGGGTCCCTTGGCCTGAAGAGAGCTTTCTTT.